This TCR beta chain was sequenced in a study of cytomegalovirus exposure and HLA in healthy donors. Study-wide results and limits: The authors later linked a missense DCLRE1C variant to TCR beta V- and J-gene trimming. Later work found most CMV-associated TCR beta chains apparently HLA-restricted. It was assumed in the presence/absence analyses that sequencing depth was roughly uniform across donors.

Worth noting for this clone: The antigen remains undetermined.

Use of 60 Vbeta and 13 Jbeta primers characterized the PCR. Profiled with immunoSEQ multiplex PCR; TCRdb holds only in-frame clones, not every one. Of over 150,000 clones in the sample, about 80% are singletons; the top ten hold around 1.3%. The sequence was obtained from a woman between 45 and 60 years old in good health and CMV-seronegative. Sequenced material: PBMCs.

The CDR3 sequence is CASRDRGRENYGYTF. The CDR3 DNA sequence: TGTGCCAGTAGAGACAGGGGGCGGGAAAACTATGGCTACACCTTC. The J gene is TRBJ1-2, the V gene TRBV19; 10 nucleotides align to TRBD1. The CDR3 extends over 15 amino acids. CDR1 is LNHDA and CDR2 is SQIVND in the germline V gene (reference sequence). Trimming took 6 bases from V and 2 from J; bases not matched to a gene: 6.